This TCR beta chain came from a study of blood T cell repertoires in COVID-19 (dated by TCRdb to the early 2020s). Concerning the study at large: The collaborator samples originated in the United States, Italy and Spain and spanned the acute and convalescent phases of COVID-19. HLA class I and class II types, where available, came from metadata supplied by the sample provider rather than from assay-based typing. The material from the prospective study consisted of cDNA or gDNA derived from T cells, B-cell-depleted T cells, or PBMCs. Sample metadata almost always included a de-identified subject ID, COVID-19 status, age in years and sex. The repertoires were released in a freely available public database intended as a resource for research on the immune response to SARS-CoV-2. Subjects who had been exposed to COVID-19, were actively infected with it, or had recovered from it provided the deeply sampled blood TCRbeta repertoires that made up the dataset. The samples were drawn from two sources: the first 160 participants of the ongoing ImmuneRACE study, and approximately 1,300 subjects contributed by 6 global collaborators.

The paper as a whole reports these results and caveats: Clinical and demographic metadata were provided uncurated, with the amount varying by source and participant.

Collaborating institutions collected whole blood in K2EDTA tubes following their own protocols. For TCRbeta analysis, collaborators shipped samples in one of three forms: frozen whole blood, isolated PBMCs, or DNA extracted from either of those sample types. CDR1 and CDR2 (SGHRS, YFSETQ) derive from the germline V gene. From the cysteine through the phenylalanine, the CDR3 covers 15 amino acids. Only CDR3 DNA remains: 45 bases, in frame from the first base. V lost 4 bases and J lost 0 bases, and the count of bases not matched to a germline gene is 3. Turning to this clone: The clone's antigen remains unknown. The input lacks base qualities; no much larger clone sits a single base away. Other DNA sequences in the sample encode the same CDR3.

TCRbeta CDR3 regions were amplified from genomic DNA by means of the immunoSEQ Assay, a bias-controlled multiplex PCR. As for the authors' bioinformatics: Nucleated cell counts per sample were estimated from amplification of reference gene primers within the assay. To quantify the absolute abundance of each unique TCRbeta CDR3 rearrangement, sequence reads were collapsed and filtered. For each sample, productive Simpson clonality was calculated as the square root of Simpson's diversity index across productive rearrangements. In TCRdb, the immuneACCESS table is reduced to in-frame sequences with V and J assigned. These tables do not hold every clone; where another copy was compared, an unresolved V gene accounts for under half, and the others remain unexplained. V and J calls and clone size are as listed in that table; D and trimming were resolved from the DNA. The sample table holds fewer than 75,000 clones, of which about 86% were seen once. The ten biggest clones cover roughly 6.9% of the sample.

The origin of this receptor is a man aged 50-60 years with active COVID-19. Sequenced: peripheral blood. The chain joins TRBV5-1 to TRBJ2-1, with 8 junctional bases fitting TRBD2. CDR3 reads: CASSLGLASYNEQFF. Read as DNA, the sequence is TGCGCCAGCAGCCTCGGACTAGCCTCCTACAATGAGCAGTTCTTC.